This is a list of T cell receptor beta chains from one sample in a study of T cells after posttransplantation cyclophosphamide. Sequencing used immunoSEQ multiplex PCR; TCRdb keeps in-frame clones, though not all of them. The sample yields around 18,000 clones, approximately 82% seen once. Sequenced: memory CD4+ T cells sorted from blood. Receptor source: a man aged 25-45 years in good health and a related stem cell transplant donor. Both conserved end residues are part of each CDR3. A D gene is named only where the DNA matches it firmly. Clone sizes are given selectively: once, few, many, or a class where the clone is expanded.

clone size,V gene,J gene,D gene,CDR3 protein,CDR3 DNA
-,TRBV2,TRBJ2-5,TRBD2,CASSSTSGGAETQYF,TGTGCCAGCAGCTCGACTAGCGGGGGGGCGGAGACCCAGTACTTC
-,TRBV19,TRBJ1-5,TRBD1,CASSIYTGTGQPQHF,TGTGCCAGTAGTATATATACAGGGACAGGACAGCCCCAGCATTTT
-,TRBV28,TRBJ2-1,-,CASRRGGRMDEQFF,TGTGCCAGCAGGAGAGGGGGAAGGATGGATGAGCAGTTCTTC
-,TRBV2,TRBJ2-3,TRBD2,CASSESSGGLADTQYF,TGTGCCAGCAGTGAGTCTAGCGGGGGGTTGGCAGATACGCAGTATTTT
-,TRBV10-3,TRBJ2-3,TRBD1,CAKSRDRNSPTQYF,TGTGCCAAGTCCCGGGACAGGAATTCGCCTACGCAGTATTTT
few,TRBV11-2,TRBJ1-4,-,CASRHPGTNEKLFF,TGTGCCAGCAGACACCCGGGGACTAATGAAAAACTGTTTTTT
once,TRBV19,TRBJ2-1,TRBD2,CASSNGLAGEQFF,TGTGCCAGTAGTAACGGACTAGCGGGTGAGCAGTTCTTC
-,TRBV15,TRBJ1-4,-,CATSRTPRSGGVAKLFF,TGTGCCACCAGCAGAACGCCACGATCTGGGGGCGTCGCAAAACTGTTTTTT
-,TRBV5-1,TRBJ2-1,-,CASSFGGGFYNEQFF,TGCGCCAGCAGCTTCGGCGGGGGCTTCTACAATGAGCAGTTCTTC
-,TRBV5-1,TRBJ2-1,TRBD1,CASWTGSNSYNEQFF,TGCGCCAGCTGGACAGGGAGCAACTCCTACAATGAGCAGTTCTTC
-,TRBV5-1,TRBJ2-3,-,CASSLATVTDTQYF,TGCGCCAGCAGCTTGGCGACAGTCACAGATACGCAGTATTTT
once,TRBV6-1,TRBJ1-4,TRBD1,CASIWDRAAGEKLFF,TGTGCCAGCATCTGGGACAGAGCCGCTGGTGAAAAACTGTTTTTT
-,TRBV10-3,TRBJ2-7,-,CAISVSGYEQYF,TGTGCCATCAGTGTATCGGGATACGAGCAGTACTTC
-,TRBV2,TRBJ2-5,-,CASSEQFQETQYF,TGTGCCAGCAGTGAACAGTTCCAAGAGACCCAGTACTTC
-,TRBV19,TRBJ2-1,TRBD1,CASTGQGSSYNEQFF,TGTGCCAGTACGGGACAGGGGAGCTCCTACAATGAGCAGTTCTTC
-,TRBV10-1,TRBJ2-5,TRBD2,CASSSSGPQETQYF,TGCGCCAGCAGTTCTAGCGGGCCTCAAGAGACCCAGTACTTC
-,TRBV7-2,TRBJ2-5,TRBD2,CASSFGGGAGETQYF,TGTGCCAGCAGCTTCGGCGGGGGGGCCGGGGAGACCCAGTACTTC
few,TRBV7-2,TRBJ2-7,TRBD1,CASSFGTGAYEQYF,TGTGCCAGCAGCTTTGGGACAGGGGCCTACGAGCAGTACTTC
-,TRBV19,TRBJ1-2,TRBD1,CASTQGASGYTF,TGTGCCAGTACACAGGGGGCTTCTGGCTACACCTTC
once,TRBV10-2,TRBJ2-7,TRBD1,CAASRGRYEQYF,TGCGCCGCTAGCAGGGGGCGGTACGAGCAGTACTTC
few,TRBV5-5,TRBJ1-1,-,CASRQRTAGGTEAFF,TGTGCCAGCAGACAACGGACAGCGGGAGGCACTGAAGCTTTCTTT
-,TRBV7-9,TRBJ2-4,-,CASSLDRGYTKNIQYF,TGTGCCAGCAGCTTAGATAGGGGGTATACCAAAAACATTCAGTACTTC
-,TRBV5-1,TRBJ1-4,TRBD1,CASSPTGAAEKLFF,TGCGCCAGCAGCCCGACAGGGGCGGCTGAAAAACTGTTTTTT
once,TRBV19,TRBJ1-5,-,CAAGRRSNQPQHF,TGTGCCGCGGGGAGAAGAAGCAATCAGCCCCAGCATTTT
once,TRBV15,TRBJ1-1,-,CATTGFGDTEAFF,TGTGCCACCACAGGGTTTGGGGACACTGAAGCTTTCTTT
-,TRBV20-1,TRBJ1-1,-,CSAREEEKAFF,TGCAGTGCTAGAGAGGAGGAAAAAGCTTTCTTT
-,TRBV4-2,TRBJ2-3,TRBD2,CASSQVFSHGASGGSLDTQYF,TGTGCCAGCAGCCAAGTTTTTTCCCACGGGGCTAGCGGGGGGTCGCTAGATACGCAGTATTTT
-,TRBV6-1,TRBJ1-5,-,CASSIRGTQPQHF,TGTGCCAGCAGTATCAGGGGAACTCAGCCCCAGCATTTT
-,TRBV18,TRBJ1-6,TRBD1,CASSPQGADSPLHF,TGTGCCAGCTCACCACAGGGGGCAGATTCACCCCTCCACTTT
-,TRBV6-1,TRBJ1-3,-,CASGQNSGNTIYF,TGTGCCAGCGGACAGAACTCTGGAAACACCATATATTTT
-,TRBV5-1,TRBJ1-4,TRBD1,CASSSTRGTGGGKLFF,TGCGCCAGCAGCTCAACTAGGGGGACAGGGGGCGGAAAACTGTTTTTT